These T cell receptor beta chains were read from a single sample in a study of T cells in Graves' hyperthyroidism and ophthalmopathy. TCRdb independently ran MiXCR on the multiplex PCR reads; one entry per CDR3 protein. The data show around 600,000 distinct CDR3 sequences, with about 14% seen just once and roughly an eighth held by the top ten. Sequenced sample: blood. The receptor set was obtained from a woman between 45 and 65 years old with Graves' ophthalmopathy. Each CDR3 is given with its conserved first and last residue. D genes are given only for firm matches. The listing skips clone size in some rows; elsewhere it reads once, few, many or a size class.

d_gene	v_gene	len	j_gene	abundance	CDR3nt	CDR3aa
TRBD1	TRBV19	15	TRBJ1-2	few	TGTGCCAGTAGTATAGGAGGGGGCCTTAACTATGGCTACACCTTC	CASSIGGGLNYGYTF
-	TRBV9	16	TRBJ2-6	-	TGTGCCAGCAGCAAAAGGGGGGATCTCGGGGCCAACGTCCTGACTTTC	CASSKRGDLGANVLTF
TRBD1	TRBV15	15	TRBJ1-1	many	TGTGCCACCAGCAGAGGACAGGGGCGCGAAGAGGGGGCTTTCTTT	CATSRGQGREEGAFF
-	TRBV6-5	14	TRBJ1-4	few	TGTGCCAGCAGTTACCATCGGGAGGGCGAAAAACTGTTTTTT	CASSYHREGEKLFF
-	TRBV7-2	14	TRBJ2-1	many	TGTGCCAGCAGTTTTCCGGGACTCCGACATGAGCAGTTCTTC	CASSFPGLRHEQFF
-	TRBV28	13	TRBJ2-1	many	TGTGCCAGCAGTTTTTATCGCCCGGCTGAGCAGTTCTTC	CASSFYRPAEQFF
TRBD2	TRBV6-1	16	TRBJ2-1	-	TGTGCCAGCAGTGCCCGGACTAGCGGGAAACACGGTGAGCAGTTCTTC	CASSARTSGKHGEQFF
-	TRBV3-1	16	TRBJ1-2	-	TGTGCCAGCAGCCAAGATACCCTTGGGGGGGTTTATGGCTACACCTTC	CASSQDTLGGVYGYTF
-	TRBV20-1	14	TRBJ2-3	many	TGCAGTGCTCCGCCGGCGGGGTTCACAGATACGCAGTATTTT	CSAPPAGFTDTQYF
-	TRBV19	15	TRBJ1-5	-	TGTGCCAGTAGTATATGGTTCGAGGGAAATCAGCCCCAGCATTTT	CASSIWFEGNQPQHF
-	TRBV2	15	TRBJ1-6	many	TGTGCCAGCAAGCAGGGGAGTTCGGCCGATTCACCCCTCCACTTT	CASKQGSSADSPLHF
-	TRBV6-1	14	TRBJ2-5	few	TGTGCCAGCAGAAAACTAGGGGCCAGGGAGACCCAGTACTTC	CASRKLGARETQYF
-	TRBV7-3	17	TRBJ2-3	many	TGTGCCAGCAGCCTGGACGTTAATGGGGGAGCCACAGATACGCAGTATTTT	CASSLDVNGGATDTQYF
-	TRBV18	17	TRBJ2-1	few	TGTGCCAGCTCCCTGGCGTTGGCCCTTGGGGGATACAATGAGCAGTTCTTC	CASSLALALGGYNEQFF
-	TRBV7-9	17	TRBJ2-5	many	TGTGCCAGCAGCTTAGGCCCCAAACAGGGTCTTCCAGGGACCCAGTACTTC	CASSLGPKQGLPGTQYF
TRBD1	TRBV5-1	15	TRBJ1-2	-	TGCGCCAGCAGCTTGGGCGGACAGGCGAACTATGGCTACACCTTC	CASSLGGQANYGYTF
TRBD2	TRBV29-1	15	TRBJ2-3	few	TGCAGCGTTGAAGGCGGGAGCTGGGGGGCAGATACGCAGTATTTT	CSVEGGSWGADTQYF
-	TRBV4-3	15	TRBJ2-1	many	TGCGCCAGCAGCCGAGGGGGCGGGAGTAAGGATGAGCAGTTCTTC	CASSRGGGSKDEQFF
-	TRBV15	17	TRBJ2-7	few	TGTGCCACCAGCACCGACCCCCCCGGGATCAGAACCTACGAGCAGTACTTC	CATSTDPPGIRTYEQYF
-	TRBV4-1	13	TRBJ2-7	-	TGCGCCAGCAGCCAATCACTCTCGTACGAGCAGTACTTC	CASSQSLSYEQYF
TRBD1	TRBV5-1	14	TRBJ2-1	many	TGCGCCAGCAGCTTGGGGACAGGGCACGATGAGCAGTTCTTC	CASSLGTGHDEQFF
-	TRBV3-2	16	TRBJ2-1	few	TGTGCCAGCAGCCACCGTTTAGCGGGAGCGTACAATGAGCAGTTCTTC	CASSHRLAGAYNEQFF
TRBD1	TRBV6-1	14	TRBJ1-2	many	TGTGCCAGCAGTGTCCAGGGGGCGCATCTTGGCTACACCTTC	CASSVQGAHLGYTF
-	TRBV12-3/TRBV12-4	13	TRBJ2-5	many	TGTGCCAGCAGCTTGGGGCTACAAGAGACCCAGTACTTC	CASSLGLQETQYF
TRBD2	TRBV4-3	16	TRBJ2-7	many	TGCGCCAGCAGCCAAGATCCAGCTACTAGCGGCTACGAGCAGTACTTC	CASSQDPATSGYEQYF
-	TRBV6-1	14	TRBJ2-7	-	TGTGCCAGCAGTGACCTCAGGACGAAGGGCGAGCAGTACTTC	CASSDLRTKGEQYF
-	TRBV9	14	TRBJ1-5	few	TGTGCCAGCAGCGTAGTCGACGGGGTTGGGCCCCAGCATTTT	CASSVVDGVGPQHF
-	TRBV12-5	12	TRBJ2-1	few	TGTGCTAGTGGTTTGGTAGGTGAGGTGCATTTCTTC	CASGLVGEVHFF
TRBD1	TRBV2	17	TRBJ2-3	many	TGTGCCAGCAGCCCAATTCCGGGACAGGGGGCCACAGATACGCAGTATTTT	CASSPIPGQGATDTQYF
-	TRBV9	13	TRBJ1-6	many	TGTGCCAGCAGCCCGGGGCCCGATTCACCCCTCCACTTT	CASSPGPDSPLHF
-	TRBV11-1	14	TRBJ1-2	many	TGTGCCAGCAGCTTAGAAGGTCCAGGTTGGGGCTACACCTTC	CASSLEGPGWGYTF
TRBD2	TRBV5-1	17	TRBJ2-3	few	TGCGCCAGCAGCTTGGTGGTTAGCGGGATTGCCACAGATACGCAGTATTTT	CASSLVVSGIATDTQYF
-	TRBV29-1	13	TRBJ2-7	-	TGCAGCGTTGGAGGTCTAGACCACTACGAGCAGTACTTC	CSVGGLDHYEQYF
TRBD1	TRBV28	18	TRBJ1-3	-	TGTGCCAGCAGTCCGGCCGGGACAGGGATCTATTTTGGAAACACCATATATTTT	CASSPAGTGIYFGNTIYF
-	TRBV7-9	15	TRBJ1-4	many	TGTGCCAGCAGCTTAGATCTTGCAACTAATGAAAAACTGTTTTTT	CASSLDLATNEKLFF
-	TRBV5-1	12	TRBJ1-2	many	TGCGCCAGCAGCCTACCAGAAGATGGCTACACCTTC	CASSLPEDGYTF
-	TRBV9	15	TRBJ1-5	-	TGTGCCAGCAGCGTAGGTAGACAGTTCAATCAGCCCCAGCATTTT	CASSVGRQFNQPQHF
TRBD2	TRBV4-3	15	TRBJ2-7	few	TGCGCCAGCAGCCACGGACTAGCAGGCTCCTACGAGCAGTACTTC	CASSHGLAGSYEQYF
-	TRBV30	12	TRBJ2-3	many	TGTGCCTGGAGTACGAGCTCAGATACGCAGTATTTT	CAWSTSSDTQYF
-	TRBV6-6	15	TRBJ2-1	many	TGTGCCAGCAGTTACTCGGGGAGAAGCAACAATGAGCAGTTCTTC	CASSYSGRSNNEQFF
-	TRBV18	16	TRBJ2-4	many	TGTGCCAGCTCACCGGGGCCGACGCGAGCCAAAAACATTCAGTACTTC	CASSPGPTRAKNIQYF
-	TRBV6-5	15	TRBJ1-3	few	TGTGCCAGCAGTTACTCAGGGGGTCCTGGAAACACCATATATTTT	CASSYSGGPGNTIYF
-	TRBV27	18	TRBJ2-7	many	TGTGCCAGCAGTTTCTACCCCTTGGCTAGGGGGGATCCTTACGAGCAGTACTTC	CASSFYPLARGDPYEQYF
-	TRBV24-1	14	TRBJ2-2	few	TGTGCCACCAGTGATTTGGGGGGTACCGGGGAGCTGTTTTTT	CATSDLGGTGELFF
-	TRBV7-8	17	TRBJ2-6	-	TGTGCCAGCAGCCTGGACCCGGTGATATTTGGGGCCAACGTCCTGACTTTC	CASSLDPVIFGANVLTF
TRBD1	TRBV5-1	14	TRBJ2-1	few	TGCGCCAGCCATACCGGGACAGCGGCCGATGAGCAGTTCTTC	CASHTGTAADEQFF
TRBD2	TRBV5-6	14	TRBJ2-7	few	TGTGCCAGCAGCTACGGGGGGTCCGACGACGAGCAGTACTTC	CASSYGGSDDEQYF
TRBD2	TRBV20-1	14	TRBJ2-1	many	TGCAGTGCTTGGAATAAGCGGGAGGCGAATGAGCAGTTCTTC	CSAWNKREANEQFF
-	TRBV7-8	18	TRBJ1-2	many	TGTGCCAGCAGCCCAAGGTGGCAGGGGAGGGTAAAAAACTATGGCTACACCTTC	CASSPRWQGRVKNYGYTF
-	TRBV12-3/TRBV12-4	15	TRBJ2-7	many	TGTGCCAGCATGGGTAGGGCAACGCTCTCCTACGAGCAGTACTTC	CASMGRATLSYEQYF
-	TRBV6-1	12	TRBJ1-2	few	TGTGCCAGCAGTAGACACCCATATGGCTACACCTTC	CASSRHPYGYTF
-	TRBV11-2	15	TRBJ2-7	many	TGTGCCAGCAGCTTAGTTCCGGGACCCAGCTACGAGCAGTACTTC	CASSLVPGPSYEQYF
-	TRBV9	16	TRBJ2-1	-	TGTGCCAGCAGCTCAACCCCAGGGGCCCCCTACAATGAGCAGTTCTTC	CASSSTPGAPYNEQFF
-	TRBV11-2	13	TRBJ2-3	many	TGTGCCAGCAGATTCAGTAGCACAGATACGCAGTATTTT	CASRFSSTDTQYF